This TCR beta chain was identified in a study of regulatory T cells in long-lasting Graves disease. Turning to the study itself: Antithyroid drug intake by newly diagnosed Graves' patients had lasted under 3 months.

Noted time point: newly diagnosed GD, antithyroid drugs for less than 3 months. TCR sequences were obtained from RNA taken from PBMCs. Relying on iRepertoire HTBI primers and Arm-PCR of CDR3 regions, the team built TCR beta libraries. MiXCR was run by TCRdb on the multiplex PCR reads, yielding one entry per CDR3 protein. This sample has roughly 520,000 distinct CDR3 sequences; around 13% occur once, and the top ten carry roughly 8.9%. A note on this clonotype: A much more abundant neighbour one base away suggests this may be a read error.

This CDR3 region has 11 residues. CDR1 and CDR2 (germline): SNHLY, FYNNEI. These data are also associated with another study on T cells in Graves' hyperthyroidism and ophthalmopathy. That work contributes: In the blood, most expanded thyroid clonotypes above 0.001 appeared as well. The model forecast ophthalmopathy, anticipating it by a median about 6.5 months before onset.

The receptor was isolated from a young woman with Graves disease. J is TRBJ1-4 and V is TRBV2, with D perhaps matching TRBD1 (5 bases). The material sequenced was peripheral blood mononuclear cells (PBMCs), taken at new diagnosis, from a patient treated with antithyroid drugs. CDR3 loop: CASLSGEKPFF. The CDR3 DNA sequence: TGTGCCAGCTTATCGGGGGAAAAACCGTTTTTT.